The rows below give T cell receptor beta chains drawn from one sample of a study of Ad26.COV2.S vaccination and SARS-CoV-2 variants. Data came from immunoSEQ multiplex PCR; TCRdb stores just in-frame clones and leaves some out. This repertoire shows around 450,000 clones, 90% found once; its top ten account for approximately 4.3%. The sequenced sample was peripheral blood, obtained in a trial of Ad26.COV2.S vaccine versus placebo. The origin of the receptors is a person aged 18 to 59 who received the Ad26.COV2.S COVID-19 vaccine or a placebo. Each CDR3 is given without its conserved first and last residue. Not every row has a clone size; where given, it reads once, few, many or a size class.

TRBV5-1	TRBJ2-1	NA	ASSPWTSRDEQF
TRBV5-8	TRBJ2-7	NA	ASSPTEQY
TRBV7-9	TRBJ2-1	NA	ASSLGGLAGGF
TRBV7-2	TRBJ2-1	NA	ASSHRTSGSRDEQF
TRBV6-4	TRBJ2-3	NA	ASSDFGRETDTQY
TRBV15	TRBJ2-7	once	ATSTVRGGADEQY
TRBV18	TRBJ2-7	NA	ASSPPYEQY
TRBV9	TRBJ1-1	NA	ASSVTPETEAF
TRBV27	TRBJ1-4	NA	AIGGRGREKLF
TRBV14	TRBJ2-7	NA	ASSFRMGQGSYEQY
TRBV6-5	TRBJ2-3	NA	ASSRDLTDTQY
TRBV15	TRBJ1-1	NA	ATSVRGGGSTEAF
TRBV4-3	TRBJ1-2	NA	ASSLWTGKSYT
TRBV28	TRBJ2-3	NA	ASSNLRPLSTDTQY
TRBV28	TRBJ2-7	NA	ASSDQASRAYEQY
TRBV7-9	TRBJ2-5	once	ASSLSSGKNRETQY
TRBV19	TRBJ2-4	NA	ASSITIAKNIQY
TRBV27	TRBJ2-3	NA	ASRIFGVTGGGGTDTQY
TRBV4-3	TRBJ2-2	NA	ASSQGSGANTGELF
TRBV9	TRBJ2-3	NA	ASGHSVNPDTQY
TRBV4-2	TRBJ1-4	NA	ASSPLSGGRNEKLF
TRBV5-6	TRBJ2-1	NA	ASSTSGNEQF
TRBV5-1	TRBJ2-2	NA	ASSLGGQNTGELF
TRBV19	TRBJ1-3	NA	ASNPQSSGNTIY
TRBV20-1	TRBJ1-2	NA	SASFRQGFGGYT
TRBV4-3	TRBJ2-7	NA	ASSQAGNPYEQY
TRBV7-2	TRBJ2-6	NA	ASSLGPPDSSGANVLT
TRBV5-1	TRBJ2-2	NA	ASSLQGTGELF
TRBV7-8	TRBJ2-7	NA	ASSLGQLYEQY
TRBV29-1	TRBJ2-6	NA	SGGRDSLYISGANVLT
TRBV4-3	TRBJ2-7	NA	ASSQDYRGAGPYEQY
TRBV28	TRBJ2-1	NA	ASNLSGSDSDEQF
TRBV28	TRBJ2-7	NA	ASSSGALIEQY
TRBV5-6	TRBJ1-1	NA	ASSLVSGQLNTEAF
TRBV24-1	TRBJ1-5	NA	ATSDSRDIGIRAQH
TRBV7-2	TRBJ1-1	NA	ASSLVRVDTEAF
TRBV5-1	TRBJ1-6	NA	ASSSTADSSLNSPLH
TRBV6-5	TRBJ2-3	NA	ASSYVGASPDTQY
TRBV29-1	TRBJ2-1	NA	SVPGRNEQF
TRBV19	TRBJ1-2	NA	ATSDRYYGYT
TRBV27	TRBJ2-5	NA	ASSLSDGLPETQY
TRBV7-2	TRBJ2-7	NA	ASSLFGTSGSYEQY
TRBV30	TRBJ2-7	NA	AWIERRGFPYEQY
TRBV3-1/TRBV3-2	TRBJ2-5	NA	ASSKSAGGQETQY
TRBV19	TRBJ2-3	NA	AAQDSQDTQY
TRBV28	TRBJ2-5	NA	ASRHGGGRRETQY
TRBV7-3	TRBJ2-3	NA	ASSPGTSGTTDTQY
TRBV5-1	TRBJ2-1	NA	ASSLVAGGTDEQF
TRBV9	TRBJ1-1	NA	ASSVGQSNTEAF
TRBV5-5	TRBJ2-1	once	ASSPGASGLNEQF
TRBV6-5	TRBJ2-7	NA	ATTGQGANEQY
TRBV24-1	TRBJ2-3	NA	ATSDSLGGSTDTQY
TRBV24-1	TRBJ2-2	NA	ATSDPASDLTGELF
TRBV10-3	TRBJ1-3	NA	AISASDRAASGNTIY
TRBV2	TRBJ2-1	NA	ASSSGRYNEQF
TRBV29-1	TRBJ2-7	NA	SVEVKRERDYEQY
TRBV28	TRBJ2-3	once	ASSRRSIRTDTQY
TRBV27	TRBJ2-1	NA	ASSLSVLAGVSEQF